The 8 T cell receptor beta chains in this list originate from one sample, sequenced in a study of radiotherapy plus CTLA-4 blockade in lung cancer. The table came from immunoSEQ multiplex PCR; TCRdb's copy has only in-frame clones and leaves some out. The data show 80,000 or so clones, around 81% seen once. The material sequenced was peripheral blood, taken from a patient treated with radiotherapy plus ipilimumab. The receptors here all came from a human donor with non-small cell lung cancer who had a partial response to radiotherapy plus ipilimumab. Some clones in this sample may be carry-over from other donors' samples.

This clone has only a few counts. V is TRBV5-1 and J is TRBJ1-4; TRBD1 might be the D (6 bases). Germline lookup yields CDR1 SGHRS and CDR2 YFSETQ. V lost 3 bases and J lost 4, with 10 bases in between. The CDR3 contains 14 residues. The CDR3 is CASSSKGDNEKLFF. CDR3 sequence (DNA): TGCGCCAGCAGCTCAAAGGGGGATAATGAAAAACTGTTTTTT.

This rearrangement joins TRBV10-3 to TRBJ1-4; TRBD1 aligns across 7 bases. Trimming removed 6 bases from V and 7 bases from J; junction bases left unmatched: 5. This CDR3 contains 13 residues. Per the germline V gene, CDR1 is ENHRY and CDR2 is SYGVKD. CDR3 DNA: TGTGCCATCAGACAGGGGTTATTTGAAAAACTGTTTTTT. It codes for CAIRQGLFEKLFF.

The chain uses TRBV30 and TRBJ2-7, with a possible D match to TRBD2 (6 bases). Germline CDR1 is GTSNPN and CDR2 is SVGIG (reference sequence). The CDR3 is 15 residues long. The V end was cut by 5 bases, the J end by 2 bases, with 19 bases between. The CDR3: CAWESHYGGAYEQYF. CDR3 DNA sequence: TGTGCCTGGGAGTCCCACTACGGGGGTGCCTACGAGCAGTACTTC.

This clone appeared once. The chain couples TRBV29-1 to TRBJ1-1; D remains ambiguous. The V gene lost 7 bases and the J gene lost 1 base, with 13 bases spanning the gap. Germline CDR1 is SQVTM and CDR2 is ANQGSEA. This CDR3 contains 13 residues. The CDR3 sequence: CSARPGWNTEAFF. The DNA of the CDR3 is TGCAGCGCACGGCCCGGGTGGAACACTGAAGCTTTCTTT. The variable domain in full, completed from reference TRBV29-1 and TRBJ1-1, reads SAVISQKPSRDICQRGTSLTIQCQVDSQVTMMFWYRQQPGQSLTLIATANQGSEATYESGFVIDKFPISRPNLTFSTLTVSNMSPEDSSIYLCSARPGWNTEAFFGQGTRLTVV.

J is TRBJ2-7 and V is TRBV5-6; weak D call: TRBD2 (6 bases). Germline-derived CDR1 and CDR2 are SGHDT and YYEEEE. The CDR3 runs 18 residues. V was clipped by 1 base and J by 0 bases, with 20 bases between them. The CDR3 spells CASSLRPSATPSSYEQYF. The CDR3 bases are TGTGCCAGCAGCTTGCGACCTAGCGCAACCCCGAGCTCCTACGAGCAGTACTTC.

The chain links TRBV5-4 to TRBJ2-7; TRBD2 is a possible D gene (6 bases). Germline V CDR1 and CDR2: SGHNT, YYREEE (reference sequence). The CDR3 loop spans 12 amino acids. Trimming pared 2 bases from V and 4 bases from J, leaving 7 bases between. In DNA, the CDR3 is TGTGCCAGCAGCTTTGGGGGGTACGAGCAGTACTTC. This sequence encodes CASSFGGYEQYF.

The gene calls are TRBV27 and TRBJ2-5; 7 positions match TRBD2. V was pared by 3 bases and J by 2 bases, with 6 bases of the junction left unmatched. Per the germline V gene, CDR1 is MNHEY and CDR2 is SMNVEV (reference sequence). The CDR3 has 15 amino acids. The CDR3 DNA sequence: TGTGCCAGCAGTTTCGGCGGGGGAGAGCAAGAGACCCAGTACTTC. Protein sequence: CASSFGGGEQETQYF.

V and J are TRBV5-3 and TRBJ2-1; D is perhaps TRBD2 (5 bases). TRBV5-3 is assigned to the ORF class and has an uncertain function. Trimming cost V 1 base and J 8 bases, with 10 bases left between them. The CDR3 contains 13 residues. In DNA form, the CDR3 reads TGTGCCAGAAGCTTGTCCAGGCGGGATGAGCAGTTCTTC. It codes for CARSLSRRDEQFF.